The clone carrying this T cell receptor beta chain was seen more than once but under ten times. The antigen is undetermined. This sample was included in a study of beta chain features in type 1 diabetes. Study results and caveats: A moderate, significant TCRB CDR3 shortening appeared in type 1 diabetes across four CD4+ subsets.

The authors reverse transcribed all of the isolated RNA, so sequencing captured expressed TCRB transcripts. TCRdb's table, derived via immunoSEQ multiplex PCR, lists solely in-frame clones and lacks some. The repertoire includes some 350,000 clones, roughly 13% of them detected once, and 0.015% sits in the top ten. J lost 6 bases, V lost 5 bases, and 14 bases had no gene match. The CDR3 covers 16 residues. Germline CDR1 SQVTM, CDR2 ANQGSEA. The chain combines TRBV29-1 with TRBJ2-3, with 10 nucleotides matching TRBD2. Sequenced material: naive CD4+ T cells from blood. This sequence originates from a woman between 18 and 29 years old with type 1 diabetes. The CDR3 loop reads CSVLPLAGSFRDTQYF. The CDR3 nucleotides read TGCAGCGTTTTGCCACTAGCGGGATCCTTTCGGGATACGCAGTATTTT.